The 29 T cell receptor beta chains given below trace back to one sample, sequenced in a study of vaccination and CD4 T cells after COVID-19. The Oncomine TCR Beta short-read assay generated sequence data from the DNA of cultured CD4+ T cells. TCRdb independently ran MiXCR on the PCR reads; one entry per CDR3 protein. The sample contains around 15,000 distinct CDR3 sequences, about 25% of which appear only once. Antigens of these TCRs are unknown. Sample treatment: roughly 11-day PBMC culture with coronavirus spike peptide pools or control peptides (ViraFEST assay). Sequenced material: cultured CD4+ T cells from blood. The receptor set was obtained from a human donor with COVID-19.

A few counts support this clonotype. The rearrangement joins TRBV11-1 to TRBJ2-3, with 12 bases that match TRBD2. From germline, CDR1 is SGHAT and CDR2 FQDESV (reference sequence). Trimming removed 4 bases from V and 5 bases from J; junction bases left unmatched: 7. The CDR3 is 16 residues long. The CDR3 loop reads CASSSSSGGVGDTQYF. CDR3 in DNA: TGTGCCAGCAGCTCCTCTAGCGGGGGGGTGGGAGATACGCAGTATTTT.

The rearrangement uses TRBV19 and TRBJ1-1, with D possibly TRBD1 on 5 matching bases. Germline V CDR1 and CDR2: LNHDA, SQIVND (reference sequence). CDR3 length: 15 residues. Trimming shortened V by 1 base and J by 5 bases, and 14 bases separated the two germline ends. This CDR3 reads CASSIGGAVETEAFF. The CDR3 coding sequence is TGTGCCAGTAGTATAGGGGGCGCGGTAGAGACTGAAGCTTTCTTT.

This clonotype has more than one count but fewer than ten. The chain uses TRBV2 and TRBJ1-2, with D possibly matching TRBD1 (5 bases). The CDR3 runs to 14 residues. The germline CDR1 and CDR2 sequences are SNHLY and FYNNEI. CDR3 DNA sequence: TGTGTCGTAGGGGAACAGGATTCTAACTATGGCTACACCTTC. Amino acids: CVVGEQDSNYGYTF.

This clonotype has only a few counts. V and J are TRBV7-6 and TRBJ2-5; D may be TRBD2 (6 bases). V was trimmed by 2 bases and J by 2 bases, leaving 12 bases between them. Per the germline V gene, CDR1 is SGHVS and CDR2 is FNYEAQ. CDR3 length: 15 residues. CDR3 in DNA: TGTGCCAGCAGCTTATTCGGGGACTCTCAAGAGACCCAGTACTTC. Its protein is CASSLFGDSQETQYF.

The chain employs TRBV5-1 and TRBJ2-3; 7 bases are shared with TRBD1. Trimming cost V 2 bases and J 6 bases; bases outside gene matches: 9. The CDR3 consists of 15 residues. In germline, CDR1 is SGHRS, CDR2 YFSETQ. The chain's CDR3 is CASSFDRASLDTQYF. In DNA, the CDR3 is TGCGCCAGCAGCTTCGACAGGGCCAGCTTGGATACGCAGTATTTT.

The rearrangement joins TRBV12-3 or TRBV12-4 to TRBJ1-4, with 7 bases that match TRBD1. This CDR3 region has 14 residues. V lost 6 bases, J lost 4 bases, and 5 bases stayed unmatched. The CDR3 here is CASRIGTVNEKLFF. CDR3 bases: TGTGCCAGCAGAATAGGGACAGTTAATGAAAAACTGTTTTTT.

This clonotype was found a few times. The chain joins TRBV11-3 to TRBJ2-3; 8 bases align to TRBD1. V trimming: 5 bases; J trimming: 4 bases; junction bases outside the gene matches: 14. The germline CDR1 and CDR2 sequences are SGHNT and YENEEA. CDR3 length equals 17 residues. CDR3 bases: TGTGCCAGCAGCCTTCGCGCCGGCACAGGGGGTGCAGATACGCAGTATTTT. It encodes CASSLRAGTGGADTQYF.

The chain links TRBV5-4 to TRBJ2-7; TRBD1 matches at 7 bases. Germline CDR1 SGHNT, CDR2 YYREEE (reference sequence). The J segment lost 0 bases and the V segment lost 4 bases, leaving 7 bases of the junction unmatched. The CDR3 extends over 15 amino acids. CDR3 region: CASSDIDRDSYEQYF. CDR3 nucleotides: TGTGCCAGCAGCGATATCGACAGGGACTCCTACGAGCAGTACTTC. Full variable domain (remainder filled in from reference TRBV5-4 and TRBJ2-7): ETGVTQSPTHLIKTRGQQVTLRCSSQSGHNTVSWYQQALGQGPQFIFQYYREEENGRGNFPPRFSGLQFPNYSSELNVNALELDDSALYLCASSDIDRDSYEQYFGPGTRLTVT.

The CDR3: CASSYSEIAYEQYF. CDR3 sequence (DNA): TGTGCCAGCAGTTACTCGGAGATAGCCTACGAGCAGTACTTC. The rearrangement joins TRBV6-2 or TRBV6-3 to TRBJ2-7; no clear D. Trimming cost V 0 bases and J 2 bases, with 8 bases left between them. The CDR3 totals 14 residues. Germline V gene data show CDR1 as MNHEY and CDR2 as SVGEGT.

This clonotype came up a few times. The V and J genes are TRBV7-2 and TRBJ1-6; unclear D gene. V shed 2 bases and J shed 7 bases, with 0 bases lying between them. Germline assignment: CDR1 SGHTA and CDR2 FQGNSA. The length of the CDR3 is 11 residues. DNA of the CDR3: TGTGCCAGCAGCTTAAATTCACCCCTCCACTTT. Residues: CASSLNSPLHF.

This clonotype has only a few counts. The genes are TRBV10-1 and TRBJ1-1; a weak D match, TRBD1 (5 bases). The germline V gene has CDR1 WNHNN and CDR2 SYGVQD (reference sequence). CDR3 length: 18 residues. Trimming pared 0 bases from V and 1 base from J, leaving 18 bases between. CDR3 nucleotide sequence: TGCGCCAGCAGTGAGTCTTACCCTTTCGGGACGGAGAACACTGAAGCTTTCTTT. This sequence encodes CASSESYPFGTENTEAFF.

The genes are TRBV5-1 and TRBJ1-1; tentative D call: TRBD1 (5 bases). The ends were cut back, 0 bases at V and 8 bases at J, with 17 bases in the middle. The germline gives CDR1 SGHRS, CDR2 YFSETQ. CDR3 length: 15 amino acids. This CDR3 is CASSLDRNRRGEAFF. The CDR3 bases are TGCGCCAGCAGCTTGGACAGGAACAGAAGGGGAGAAGCTTTCTTT.

The chain recombines TRBV4-1 with TRBJ2-7; TRBD2 is a possible D gene (6 bases). Germline V gives CDR1 MGHRA, CDR2 YSYEKL. The CDR3 has 15 amino acids. Deletions cut 3 bases from V and 1 base from J, with 13 bases between. Here the CDR3 DNA reads TGCGCCAGCAGCCAGGGTTTGGAGGGGTCCTACGAGCAGTACTTC. Translating it yields CASSQGLEGSYEQYF.

This rearrangement joins TRBV2 to TRBJ2-1, with 9 bases identical to TRBD1. V was clipped by 4 bases and J by 7 bases; unmatched bases: 2. CDR3 size: 13 residues. CDR1 is SNHLY, CDR2 FYNNEI, per germline. CDR3 amino acids: CASSGDRENEQFF. Written as DNA, the CDR3 is TGTGCCAGCAGTGGGGACAGGGAAAATGAGCAGTTCTTC.

The chain is built from TRBV5-8 and TRBJ2-5; TRBD2 might be the D (5 bases). Trimming left V 4 bases short and J 5 bases short, with 18 bases between. Germline V lookup: CDR1 SGHTS, CDR2 YDEGEE. This CDR3 is built from 15 residues. CDR3 region: CASSPAGTWSETQYF. CDR3 sequence (DNA): TGTGCCAGCAGCCCGGCGGGCACTTGGTCCGAGACCCAGTACTTC.

This clonotype rates as medium-sized. The chain uses TRBV27 and TRBJ1-3; D remains unclear. The CDR3 is 14 residues long. Trimming left V 6 bases short and J 1 base short, with 10 bases between. The germline V gene has CDR1 MNHEY and CDR2 SMNVEV (reference sequence). DNA of the CDR3: TGTGCCAGCAGGGCAGAGGGATCTGGAAACACCATATATTTT. Encoded protein: CASRAEGSGNTIYF.

Details on this clonotype: One end of the junction fails to match germline, which may point to a read error. J is TRBJ1-1 and V is TRBV7-3, with D hard to call. The CDR3 is 16 residues long. The germline V gene has CDR1 SGHTA and CDR2 FQGTGA. The DNA of the CDR3 is TGTGCCAGCAGCTTAAAAGGCTCTGGGTCGGGCACTGAAGCTTCCTTT. Its translation: CASSLKGSGSGTEASF.

The rearrangement joins TRBV18 to TRBJ1-1, with D tentatively TRBD1 (5 bases). CDR3 size: 13 residues. Germline V lookup: CDR1 KGHSH, CDR2 LQKENI. Trimming pared 2 bases from V and 4 bases from J, leaving 8 bases between. The CDR3 bases are TGTGCCAGCTCACCAGGGGCGGGCACTGAAGCTTTCTTT. The encoded protein is CASSPGAGTEAFF.

This clonotype was seen a handful of times. The chain couples TRBV11-2 to TRBJ2-7; 9 nucleotides align to TRBD2. Trimming took 1 base from V and 4 from J; bases not matched to a gene: 5. Germline CDR1 SGHAT, CDR2 FQNNGV. This CDR3 has 15 residues. The CDR3 region has the DNA TGTGCCAGCAGCTTAGGAGCGGGGGGCTTATACGAGCAGTACTTC. This encodes CASSLGAGGLYEQYF. Based on the CDR3 plus reference TRBV11-2 and TRBJ2-7, the full variable domain is EAGVAQSPRYKIIEKRQSVAFWCNPISGHATLYWYQQILGQGPKLLIQFQNNGVVDDSQLPKDRFSAERLKGVDSTLKIQPAKLEDSAVYLCASSLGAGGLYEQYFGPGTRLTVT.

The CDR3 loop reads CASSGRTGVDPGGVGGYTF. CDR3 nucleotides: TGTGCCAGCAGCGGAAGGACAGGGGTCGACCCTGGGGGAGTTGGGGGCTACACCTTC. The chain couples TRBV11-2 to TRBJ1-2, with TRBD1 identical over 9 bases. After removal of 5 bases from V and 8 bases from J, the junction contained 24 bases not matched to a gene. This CDR3 is built from 19 residues. Germline-derived CDR1 and CDR2 are SGHAT and FQNNGV. Full variable domain (remainder filled in from reference TRBV11-2 and TRBJ1-2): EAGVAQSPRYKIIEKRQSVAFWCNPISGHATLYWYQQILGQGPKLLIQFQNNGVVDDSQLPKDRFSAERLKGVDSTLKIQPAKLEDSAVYLCASSGRTGVDPGGVGGYTFGSGTRLTVV.

The V gene is TRBV7-2, the J gene TRBJ2-5, with a weak D call TRBD1 (5 bases). Germline CDR1 reads SGHTA; CDR2 reads FQGNSA. V was pared by 1 base and J by 0 bases, with 9 bases between. The length of the CDR3 is 15 residues. The CDR3 DNA follows: TGTGCCAGCAGCTTAGTCCAGGGTTACCAAGAGACCCAGTACTTC. Translation: CASSLVQGYQETQYF.

This clonotype appeared a few times. The CDR3 bases are TGTGCCAGCAGTTACTTGGTCCTTGACAGGGGACCCTACGAGCAGTACTTC. It yields the protein CASSYLVLDRGPYEQYF. This chain connects TRBV6-5 to TRBJ2-7; TRBD1 agrees at 8 bases. The V gene's germline CDR1 is MNHEY and CDR2 SVGAGI. The CDR3 loop spans 17 amino acids. Trimming at V came to 1 base and at J to 2 bases, leaving 10 bases not matched to a gene.

This clonotype turned up a few times. This chain joins TRBV7-2 and TRBJ2-2; D might be TRBD1 (5 bases). The CDR3 runs 15 residues. V was pared by 3 bases and J by 0 bases, with 8 bases between. The germline V gene encodes CDR1 SGHTA and CDR2 FQGNSA. The DNA for the CDR3 is TGTGCCAGCAGCTTTCAGGGCCCGAACACCGGGGAGCTGTTTTTT. Protein product: CASSFQGPNTGELFF. Based on the CDR3 plus reference TRBV7-2 and TRBJ2-2, the full variable domain is GAGVSQSPSNKVTEKGKDVELRCDPISGHTALYWYRQSLGQGLEFLIYFQGNSAPDKSGLPSDRFSAERTGGSVSTLTIQRTQQEDSAVYLCASSFQGPNTGELFFGEGSRLTVL.

The CDR3: CASRQRGPVNEQYF. The CDR3 region has the DNA TGTGCCAGCAGGCAAAGGGGGCCTGTTAACGAGCAGTACTTC. The V call is TRBV28, the J call TRBJ2-7, with TRBD1 matching 7 bases. Germline loops: CDR1 MDHEN, CDR2 SYDVKM. The CDR3 is 14 residues long. V was clipped by 6 bases and J by 5 bases; unmatched bases: 10.

This clonotype was counted only a few times. The chain carries TRBV11-3 and TRBJ2-7, with D possibly being TRBD1 (5 bases). The CDR3 runs to 13 residues. V was trimmed by 0 bases and J by 6 bases, leaving 9 bases between them. Germline CDR1 is SGHNT and CDR2 is YENEEA. The CDR3 nucleotides are TGTGCCAGCAGCTTAGATTTCAGGGCCGAGCAGTACTTC. Translation: CASSLDFRAEQYF.

V usage is TRBV24-1 and J usage is TRBJ2-3; 8 nucleotides match TRBD2. Losses at the gene ends were 0 bases for V and 4 bases for J; bases not matched to a gene: 2. This CDR3 comprises 15 residues. CDR1 KGHDR and CDR2 SFDVKD come from the germline V gene. The CDR3 nucleotides are TGTGCCACCAGTGATTTGCTAGCGGGCCCAGATACGCAGTATTTT. It yields the protein CATSDLLAGPDTQYF.

This chain connects TRBV5-4 to TRBJ2-7; TRBD2 aligns across 11 bases. Trimming cost V 1 base and J 0 bases; bases outside gene matches: 6. The CDR3 contains 17 residues. Germline-derived CDR1 and CDR2 are SGHNT and YYREEE (reference sequence). DNA of the CDR3: TGTGCCAGCAGCTTGACTAGCGGGGGAACGAGCTCCTACGAGCAGTACTTC. It specifies CASSLTSGGTSSYEQYF.

This clonotype was seen a handful of times. The chain carries TRBV18 and TRBJ1-5; 10 bases agree with TRBD1. V was pared by 4 bases and J by 4 bases, with 7 bases of the junction left unmatched. Looked up from germline, CDR1 is KGHSH and CDR2 is LQKENI. CDR3 length: 16 amino acids. CDR3 nucleotides: TGTGCCAGCTCACTTCGAGGACAGGGGGGGAATCAGCCCCAGCATTTT. Protein sequence: CASSLRGQGGNQPQHF.

This clonotype came up a few times. V is TRBV7-6 and J is TRBJ2-7, with unresolved D. CDR3 length: 13 residues. Germline values: CDR1 SGHVS, CDR2 FNYEAQ. Trimming pared 2 bases from V and 0 bases from J, leaving 5 bases between. The CDR3 reads CASSLTASYEQYF. The CDR3 bases are TGTGCCAGCAGCTTAACAGCCTCCTACGAGCAGTACTTC.